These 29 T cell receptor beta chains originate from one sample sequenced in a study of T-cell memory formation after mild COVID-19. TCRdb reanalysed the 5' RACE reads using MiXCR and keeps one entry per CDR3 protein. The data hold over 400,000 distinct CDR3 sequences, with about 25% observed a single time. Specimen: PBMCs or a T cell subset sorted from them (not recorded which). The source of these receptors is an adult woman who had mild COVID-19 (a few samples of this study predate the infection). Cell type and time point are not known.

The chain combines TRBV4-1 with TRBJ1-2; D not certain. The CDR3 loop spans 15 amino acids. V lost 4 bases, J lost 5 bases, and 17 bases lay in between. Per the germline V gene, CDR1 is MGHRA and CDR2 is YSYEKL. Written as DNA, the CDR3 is TGCGCCAGCAGCCCCGGGTTGGGCCCGGAGTATGGCTACACCTTC. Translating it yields CASSPGLGPEYGYTF.

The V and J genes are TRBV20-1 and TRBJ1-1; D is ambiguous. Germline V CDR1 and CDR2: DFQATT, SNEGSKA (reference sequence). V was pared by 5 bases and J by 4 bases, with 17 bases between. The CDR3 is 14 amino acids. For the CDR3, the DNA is TGCAGTGCTGGGCCGAGGAGAGGAGTCACTGAAGCTTTCTTT. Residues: CSAGPRRGVTEAFF.

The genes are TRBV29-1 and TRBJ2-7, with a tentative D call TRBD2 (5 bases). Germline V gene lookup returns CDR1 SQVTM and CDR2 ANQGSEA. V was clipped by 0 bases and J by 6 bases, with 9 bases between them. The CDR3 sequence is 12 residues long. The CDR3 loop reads CSVEDWGAEQYF. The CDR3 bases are TGCAGCGTTGAAGATTGGGGAGCCGAGCAGTACTTC.

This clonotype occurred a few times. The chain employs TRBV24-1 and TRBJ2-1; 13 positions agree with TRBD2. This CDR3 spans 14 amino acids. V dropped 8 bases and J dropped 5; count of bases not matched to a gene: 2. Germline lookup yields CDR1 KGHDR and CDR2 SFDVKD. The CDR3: CATTGTSGNNEQFF. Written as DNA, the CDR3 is TGTGCCACCACCGGGACTAGCGGGAACAATGAGCAGTTCTTC.

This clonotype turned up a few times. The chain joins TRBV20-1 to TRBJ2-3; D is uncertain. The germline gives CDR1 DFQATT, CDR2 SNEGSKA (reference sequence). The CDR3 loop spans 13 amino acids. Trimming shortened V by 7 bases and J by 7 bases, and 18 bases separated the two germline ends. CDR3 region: CSGTFRVMNTQYF. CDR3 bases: TGCAGTGGGACCTTTAGGGTCATGAATACGCAGTATTTT.

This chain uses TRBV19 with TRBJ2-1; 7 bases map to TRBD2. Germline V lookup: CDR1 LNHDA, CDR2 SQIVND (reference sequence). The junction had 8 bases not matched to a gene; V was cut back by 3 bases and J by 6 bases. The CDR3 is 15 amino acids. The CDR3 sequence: CASSIMGGVPNEQFF. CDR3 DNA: TGTGCCAGTAGTATTATGGGGGGGGTTCCCAATGAGCAGTTCTTC.

The CDR3 is CASSHGTGGTYEQYF. As DNA, the CDR3 is TGCGCCAGCAGCCACGGGACAGGGGGAACTTACGAGCAGTACTTC. J is TRBJ2-7 and V is TRBV4-3; the match to TRBD1 covers 11 bases. Germline V gives CDR1 LGHNA, CDR2 YSLEER. This CDR3 spans 15 amino acids. V shed 3 bases, J shed 4 bases, and the junction held 5 bases outside the gene matches.

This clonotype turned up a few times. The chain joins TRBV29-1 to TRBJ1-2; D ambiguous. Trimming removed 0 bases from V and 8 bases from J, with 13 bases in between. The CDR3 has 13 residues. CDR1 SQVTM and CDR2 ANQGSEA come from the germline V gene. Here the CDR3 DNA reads TGCAGCGTTGAAGATCCTCGGCTGTTGGGCTACACCTTC. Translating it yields CSVEDPRLLGYTF.

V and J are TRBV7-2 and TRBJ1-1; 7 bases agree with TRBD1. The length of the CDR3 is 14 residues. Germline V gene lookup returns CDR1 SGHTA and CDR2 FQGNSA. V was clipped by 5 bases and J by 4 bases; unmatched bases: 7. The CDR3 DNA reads TGTGCCAGCAGCGTGACAGGGTTGCGCACTGAAGCTTTCTTT. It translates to CASSVTGLRTEAFF.

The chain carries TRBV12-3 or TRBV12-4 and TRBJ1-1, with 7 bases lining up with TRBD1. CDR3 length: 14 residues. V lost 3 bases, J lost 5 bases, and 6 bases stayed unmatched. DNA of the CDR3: TGTGCCAGCAGTTTGAGGCAGGGGGGGACTGAAGCTTTCTTT. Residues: CASSLRQGGTEAFF.

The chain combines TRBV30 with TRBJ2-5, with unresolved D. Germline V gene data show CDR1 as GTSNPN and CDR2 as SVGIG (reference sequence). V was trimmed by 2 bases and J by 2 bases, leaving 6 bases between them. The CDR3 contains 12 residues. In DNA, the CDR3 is TGTGCCTGGAGTCAGCTACAAGAGACCCAGTACTTC. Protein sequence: CAWSQLQETQYF. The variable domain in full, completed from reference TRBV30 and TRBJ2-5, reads SQTIHQWPATLVQPVGSPLSLECTVEGTSNPNLYWYRQAAGRGLQLLFYSVGIGQISSEVPQNLSASRPQDRQFILSSKKLLLSDSGFYLCAWSQLQETQYFGPGTRLLVL.

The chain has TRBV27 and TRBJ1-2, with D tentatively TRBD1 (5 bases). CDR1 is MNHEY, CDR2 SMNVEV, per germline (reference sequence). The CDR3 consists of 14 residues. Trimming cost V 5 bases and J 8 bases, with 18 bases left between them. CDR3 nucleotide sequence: TGTGCCAGCAGTCCCATGCGCGGGACTTTGGGCTACACCTTC. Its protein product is CASSPMRGTLGYTF.

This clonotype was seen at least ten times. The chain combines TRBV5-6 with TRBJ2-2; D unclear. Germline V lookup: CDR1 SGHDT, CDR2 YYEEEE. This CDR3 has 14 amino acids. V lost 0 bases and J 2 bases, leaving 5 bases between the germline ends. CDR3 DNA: TGTGCCAGCAGCTTGGCAGTTAACACCGGGGAGCTGTTTTTT. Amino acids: CASSLAVNTGELFF.

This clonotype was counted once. CDR3 amino acids: CASSFFAGSGTDTQYF. The CDR3 DNA reads as TGTGCCAGTAGTTTCTTTGCGGGATCAGGGACAGATACGCAGTATTTT. The rearrangement joins TRBV19 to TRBJ2-3; maybe TRBD2 (6 bases). The V and J ends lost 5 bases and 3 bases respectively, with 18 bases between them. Germline assignment: CDR1 LNHDA and CDR2 SQIVND (reference sequence). The CDR3 loop spans 16 amino acids.

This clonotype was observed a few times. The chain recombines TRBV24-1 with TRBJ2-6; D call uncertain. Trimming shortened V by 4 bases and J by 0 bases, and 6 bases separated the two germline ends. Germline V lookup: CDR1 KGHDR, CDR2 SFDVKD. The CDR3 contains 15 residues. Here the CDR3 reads CATSEGSSGANVLTF. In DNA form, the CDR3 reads TGTGCCACCAGTGAGGGAAGCTCTGGGGCCAACGTCCTGACTTTC.

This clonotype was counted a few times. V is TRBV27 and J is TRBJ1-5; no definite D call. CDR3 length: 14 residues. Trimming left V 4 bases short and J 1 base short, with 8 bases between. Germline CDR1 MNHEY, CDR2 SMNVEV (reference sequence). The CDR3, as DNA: TGTGCCAGCAGTTCGACCTTGAGCAATCAGCCCCAGCATTTT. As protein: CASSSTLSNQPQHF.

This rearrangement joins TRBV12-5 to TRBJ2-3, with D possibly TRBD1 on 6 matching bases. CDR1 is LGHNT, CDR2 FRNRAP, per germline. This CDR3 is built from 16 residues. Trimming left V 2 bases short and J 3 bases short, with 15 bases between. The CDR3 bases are TGTGCTAGTGGTTTGATCTCGGGACACCCTACAGATACGCAGTATTTT. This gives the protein CASGLISGHPTDTQYF.

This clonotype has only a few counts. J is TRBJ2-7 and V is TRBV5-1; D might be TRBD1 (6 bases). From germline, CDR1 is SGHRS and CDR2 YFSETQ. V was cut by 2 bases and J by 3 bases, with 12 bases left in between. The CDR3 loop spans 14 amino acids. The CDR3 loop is CASSLAGEIYEQYF. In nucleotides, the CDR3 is TGCGCCAGCAGCTTAGCAGGGGAAATCTACGAGCAGTACTTC.

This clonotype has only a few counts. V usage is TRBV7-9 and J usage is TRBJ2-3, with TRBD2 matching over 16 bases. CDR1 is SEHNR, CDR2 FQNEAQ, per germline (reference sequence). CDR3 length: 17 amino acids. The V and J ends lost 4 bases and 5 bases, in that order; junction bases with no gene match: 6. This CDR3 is CASSSTGTSGGEDTQYF. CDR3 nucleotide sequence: TGTGCCAGCAGCTCAACCGGGACTAGCGGGGGGGAAGATACGCAGTATTTT.

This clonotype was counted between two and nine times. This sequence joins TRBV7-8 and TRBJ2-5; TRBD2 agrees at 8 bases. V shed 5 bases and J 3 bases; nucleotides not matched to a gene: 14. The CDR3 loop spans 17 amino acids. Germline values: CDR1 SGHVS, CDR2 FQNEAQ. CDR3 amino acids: CASSPRTETSAEETQYF. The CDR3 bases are TGTGCCAGCAGCCCTAGGACGGAGACTAGCGCGGAAGAGACCCAGTACTTC.

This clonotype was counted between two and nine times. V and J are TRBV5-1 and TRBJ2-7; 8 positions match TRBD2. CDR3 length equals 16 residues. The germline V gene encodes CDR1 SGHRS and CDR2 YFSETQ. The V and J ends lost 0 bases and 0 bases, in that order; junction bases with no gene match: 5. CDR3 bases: TGCGCCAGCAGCTTGGGACTAGCGCGAAGCTCCTACGAGCAGTACTTC. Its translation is CASSLGLARSSYEQYF. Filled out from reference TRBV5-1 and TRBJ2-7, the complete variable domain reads KAGVTQTPRYLIKTRGQQVTLSCSPISGHRSVSWYQQTPGQGLQFLFEYFSETQRNKGNFPGRFSGRQFSNSRSEMNVSTLELGDSALYLCASSLGLARSSYEQYFGPGTRLTVT.

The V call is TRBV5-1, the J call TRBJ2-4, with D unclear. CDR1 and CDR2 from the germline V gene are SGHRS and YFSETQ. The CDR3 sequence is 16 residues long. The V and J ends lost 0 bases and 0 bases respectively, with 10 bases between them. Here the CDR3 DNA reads TGCGCCAGCAGCTTGGGAGACTGGTTAGCCAAAAACATTCAGTACTTC. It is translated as CASSLGDWLAKNIQYF.

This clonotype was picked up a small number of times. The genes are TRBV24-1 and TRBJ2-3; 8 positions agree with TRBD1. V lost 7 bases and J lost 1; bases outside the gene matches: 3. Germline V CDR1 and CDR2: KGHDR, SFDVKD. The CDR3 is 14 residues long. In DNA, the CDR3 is TGTGCCACCAGCAAGGACAGGGGCACAGATACGCAGTATTTT. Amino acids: CATSKDRGTDTQYF.

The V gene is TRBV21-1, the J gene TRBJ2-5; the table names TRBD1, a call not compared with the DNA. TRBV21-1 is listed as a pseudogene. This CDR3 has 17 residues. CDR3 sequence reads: CASSKDVPEGAAETQYF. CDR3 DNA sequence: TGTGCCAGCAGCAAAGATGTGCCAGAGGGGGCGGCTGAGACCCAGTACTTC.

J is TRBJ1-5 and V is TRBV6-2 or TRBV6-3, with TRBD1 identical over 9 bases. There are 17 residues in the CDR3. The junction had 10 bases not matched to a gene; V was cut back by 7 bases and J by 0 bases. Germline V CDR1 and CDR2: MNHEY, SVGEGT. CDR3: CASTPGQGHYSNQPQHF. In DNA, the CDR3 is TGTGCCAGCACACCGGGACAGGGACATTATAGCAATCAGCCCCAGCATTTT.

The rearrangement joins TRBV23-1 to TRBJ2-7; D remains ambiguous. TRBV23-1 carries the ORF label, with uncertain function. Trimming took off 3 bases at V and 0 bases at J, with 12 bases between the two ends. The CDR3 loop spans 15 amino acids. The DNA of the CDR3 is TGCGCCAGCAGTCATTGGCCGGATGGCTCCTACGAGCAGTACTTC. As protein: CASSHWPDGSYEQYF.

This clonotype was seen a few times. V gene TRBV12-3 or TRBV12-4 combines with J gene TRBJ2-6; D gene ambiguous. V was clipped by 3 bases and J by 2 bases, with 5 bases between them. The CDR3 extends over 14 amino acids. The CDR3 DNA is TGTGCCAGCAGTTTCCCAACTGGGGCCAACGTCCTGACTTTC. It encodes CASSFPTGANVLTF.

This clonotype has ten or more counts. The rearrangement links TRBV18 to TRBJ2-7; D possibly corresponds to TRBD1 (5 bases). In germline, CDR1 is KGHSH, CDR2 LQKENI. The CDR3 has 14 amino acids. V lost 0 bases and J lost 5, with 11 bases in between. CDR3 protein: CASSPPGQGNEQYF. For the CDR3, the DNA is TGTGCCAGCTCACCACCGGGGCAGGGAAACGAGCAGTACTTC.

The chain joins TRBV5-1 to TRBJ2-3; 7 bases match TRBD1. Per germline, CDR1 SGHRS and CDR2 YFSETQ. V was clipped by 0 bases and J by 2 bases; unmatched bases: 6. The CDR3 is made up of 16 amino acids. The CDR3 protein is CASSLEGQQITDTQYF. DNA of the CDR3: TGCGCCAGCAGCTTGGAGGGACAGCAAATCACAGATACGCAGTATTTT.